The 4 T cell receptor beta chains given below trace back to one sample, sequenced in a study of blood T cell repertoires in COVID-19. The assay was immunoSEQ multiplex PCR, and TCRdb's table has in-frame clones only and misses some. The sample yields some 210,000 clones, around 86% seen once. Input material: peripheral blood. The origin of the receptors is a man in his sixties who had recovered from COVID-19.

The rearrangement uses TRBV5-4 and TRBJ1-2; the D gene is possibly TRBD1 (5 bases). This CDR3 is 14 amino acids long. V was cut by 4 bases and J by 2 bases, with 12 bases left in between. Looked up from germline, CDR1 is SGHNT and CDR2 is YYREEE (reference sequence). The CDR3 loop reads CASSRRQSNYGYTF. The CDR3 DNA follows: TGTGCCAGCAGCCGGAGACAGTCGAACTATGGCTACACCTTC.

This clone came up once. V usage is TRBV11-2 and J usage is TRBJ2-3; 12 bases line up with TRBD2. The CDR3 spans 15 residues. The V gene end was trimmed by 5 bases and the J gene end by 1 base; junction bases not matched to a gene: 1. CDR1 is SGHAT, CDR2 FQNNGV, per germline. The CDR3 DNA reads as TGTGCCAGCAGCCGGACTAGCGGGGGCACAGATACGCAGTATTTT. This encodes CASSRTSGGTDTQYF.

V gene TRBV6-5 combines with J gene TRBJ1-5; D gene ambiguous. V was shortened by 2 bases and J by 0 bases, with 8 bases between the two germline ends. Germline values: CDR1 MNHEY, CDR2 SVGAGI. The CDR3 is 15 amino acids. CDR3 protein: CASSYSVGSNQPQHF. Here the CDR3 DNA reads TGTGCCAGCAGTTACAGCGTGGGTAGCAATCAGCCCCAGCATTTT.

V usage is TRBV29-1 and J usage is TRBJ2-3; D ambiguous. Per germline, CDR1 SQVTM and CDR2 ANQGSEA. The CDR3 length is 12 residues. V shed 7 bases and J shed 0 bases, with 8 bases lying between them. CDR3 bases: TGCAGCGCAACACCTAGCACAGATACGCAGTATTTT. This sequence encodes CSATPSTDTQYF.